This T cell receptor beta chain is drawn from a study of blood T cell repertoires in COVID-19. Study information: In each case, the material was cDNA or gDNA derived from T cells, B-cell-depleted T cells, or PBMCs.

This table comes from immunoSEQ multiplex PCR, and its TCRdb copy is limited to in-frame clones, with some not included. There are about 210,000 clones in the sample; about four fifths occur only once, and 9.5% to 15% lies in the top ten. The table lists this clone with a few counts. Other DNA sequences from this sample encode an identical CDR3 as well. Sequencing was performed on peripheral blood. The receptor was derived from a woman aged 40 to 50 with acute or convalescent COVID-19.

CDR3 loop: CASSELAGGPLDTQYF. The CDR3 DNA reads TGTGCCAGCAGTGAATTAGCGGGGGGGCCGCTAGATACGCAGTATTTT. V gene TRBV6-1 combines with J gene TRBJ2-3, with 11 nucleotides matching TRBD2. There are 16 residues in the CDR3. Trimming at V came to 2 bases and at J to 5 bases, leaving 6 bases not matched to a gene. Germline V gives CDR1 MNHNS, CDR2 SASEGT.